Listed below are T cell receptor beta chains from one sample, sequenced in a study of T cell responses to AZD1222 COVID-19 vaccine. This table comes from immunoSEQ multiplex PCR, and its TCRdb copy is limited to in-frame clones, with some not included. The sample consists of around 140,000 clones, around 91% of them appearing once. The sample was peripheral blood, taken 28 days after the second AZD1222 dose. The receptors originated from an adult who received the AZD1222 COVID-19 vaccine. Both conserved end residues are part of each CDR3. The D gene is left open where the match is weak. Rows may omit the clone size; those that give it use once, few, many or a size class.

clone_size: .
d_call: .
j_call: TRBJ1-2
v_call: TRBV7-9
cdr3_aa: CASRQPRPYGYTF
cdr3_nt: TGTGCCAGCAGGCAACCGAGGCCCTATGGCTACACCTTC

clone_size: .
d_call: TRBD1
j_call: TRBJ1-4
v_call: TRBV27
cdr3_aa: CASSPRTGGPNEKLFF
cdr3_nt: TGTGCCAGCAGTCCCCGGACAGGGGGGCCTAATGAAAAACTGTTTTTT

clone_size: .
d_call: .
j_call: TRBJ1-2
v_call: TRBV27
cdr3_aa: CASSLSGAGGGHGYTF
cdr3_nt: TGTGCCAGCAGTTTATCCGGAGCGGGGGGAGGTCATGGCTACACCTTC

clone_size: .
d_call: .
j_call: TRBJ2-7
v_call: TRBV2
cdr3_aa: CASNNRAPYEQYF
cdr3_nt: TGTGCCAGCAATAACAGGGCCCCCTACGAGCAGTACTTC

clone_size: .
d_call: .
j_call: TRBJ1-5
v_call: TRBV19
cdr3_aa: CASSIPGRRAFNQPQHF
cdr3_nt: TGTGCCAGTAGTATCCCCGGCAGGAGGGCCTTCAATCAGCCCCAGCATTTT

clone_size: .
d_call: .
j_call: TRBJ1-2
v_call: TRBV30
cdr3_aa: CARTHGMANYGYTF
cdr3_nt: TGTGCCCGGACCCACGGAATGGCTAACTATGGCTACACCTTC

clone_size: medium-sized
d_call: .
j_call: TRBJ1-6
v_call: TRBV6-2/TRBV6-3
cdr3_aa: CASSWRGNSPLHF
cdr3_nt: TGTGCCAGCAGTTGGAGGGGAAATTCACCCCTCCACTTT

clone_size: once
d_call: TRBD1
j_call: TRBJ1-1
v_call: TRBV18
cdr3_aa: CASSQQGGHTEAFF
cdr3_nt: TGTGCCAGCTCTCAACAGGGGGGTCACACTGAAGCTTTCTTT

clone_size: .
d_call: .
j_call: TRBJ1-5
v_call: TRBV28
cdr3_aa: CASSLFLRDSNQPQHF
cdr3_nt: TGTGCCAGCAGTTTATTTTTACGGGATAGCAATCAGCCCCAGCATTTT

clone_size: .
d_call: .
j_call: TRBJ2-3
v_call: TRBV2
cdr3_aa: CATPPQSPTDTQYF
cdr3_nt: TGTGCCACCCCCCCACAGTCCCCCACAGATACGCAGTATTTT

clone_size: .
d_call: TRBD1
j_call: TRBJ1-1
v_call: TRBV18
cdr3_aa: CASSPNSGTGNTEAFF
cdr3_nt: TGTGCCAGCTCACCAAACTCCGGGACAGGTAACACTGAAGCTTTCTTT

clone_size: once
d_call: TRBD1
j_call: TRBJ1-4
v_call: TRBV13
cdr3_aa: CASSWDRINEKLFF
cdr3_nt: TGTGCCAGCAGCTGGGACAGGATTAATGAAAAACTGTTTTTT

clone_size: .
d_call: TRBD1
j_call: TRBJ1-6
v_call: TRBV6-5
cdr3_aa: CASSWGQGVDSPLHF
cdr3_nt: TGTGCCAGCAGTTGGGGACAGGGAGTGGATTCACCCCTCCACTTT

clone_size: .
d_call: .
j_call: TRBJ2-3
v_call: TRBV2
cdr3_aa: CASSKTASTDTQYF
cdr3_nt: TGTGCCAGCAGTAAGACAGCTAGCACAGATACGCAGTATTTT

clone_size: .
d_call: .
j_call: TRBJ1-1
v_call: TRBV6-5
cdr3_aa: CASSYGRGEAFF
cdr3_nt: TGTGCCAGCAGTTACGGCAGGGGTGAAGCTTTCTTT

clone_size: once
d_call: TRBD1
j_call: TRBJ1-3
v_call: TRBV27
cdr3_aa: CASSLQGAGNTIYF
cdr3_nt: TGTGCCAGCAGTTTACAGGGGGCTGGAAACACCATATATTTT

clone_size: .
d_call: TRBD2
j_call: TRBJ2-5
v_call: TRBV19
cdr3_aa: CASSIGDYAETQYF
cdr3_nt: TGTGCCAGTAGTATTGGGGACTACGCAGAGACCCAGTACTTC

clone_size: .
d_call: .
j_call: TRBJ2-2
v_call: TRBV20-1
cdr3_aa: CSAQNTGELFF
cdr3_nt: TGCAGTGCTCAAAACACCGGGGAGCTGTTTTTT